This is a list of T cell receptor beta chains from one sample in a study of T cell changes during pregnancy in multiple sclerosis. Clones were sequenced by immunoSEQ multiplex PCR, and TCRdb holds only the in-frame ones, with some missing. The data show around 100,000 clones, 90% to 95% seen once. Source: peripheral blood, taken before pregnancy. These receptors were taken from a female donor with multiple sclerosis, enrolled in a pregnancy study. The CDR3 runs from the conserved cysteine through the conserved F or W. The order of the fields is J gene, D gene, V gene, CDR3 protein. A D gene is named only where the DNA matches it firmly.

TRBJ2-4 | . | TRBV7-2 | CASSRSGSLAKNIQYF
TRBJ2-3 | TRBD2 | TRBV7-8 | CASSLESAGGSDTQYF
TRBJ2-1 | TRBD2 | TRBV7-6 | CASSLRLADWNEQFF
TRBJ2-7 | . | TRBV28 | CASSPAGSSYEQYF
TRBJ1-5 | . | TRBV21-1 | CASSKGPRWWSLEPYSNQPQHF
TRBJ1-5 | . | TRBV28 | CASSLLYSSNQPQHF
TRBJ2-7 | TRBD1 | TRBV7-2 | CASSFRGRSSYEQYF
TRBJ2-7 | TRBD2 | TRBV7-9 | CASKSGVAPGEQYF
TRBJ1-6 | . | TRBV28 | CASSTQDGGNSPLHF
TRBJ2-7 | . | TRBV19 | CASSIGITGHEQYF
TRBJ2-7 | . | TRBV27 | CASSFRSAVYEQYF
TRBJ2-7 | . | TRBV5-8 | CASSPRAYEQYF
TRBJ1-2 | TRBD1 | TRBV6-5 | CASSQPGQDRNGYTF
TRBJ2-6 | TRBD2 | TRBV28 | CASTLSGTGGGANVLTF
TRBJ1-2 | . | TRBV20-1 | CSAPYNYGYTF
TRBJ1-2 | . | TRBV27 | CASSARTSNYGYTF
TRBJ2-1 | TRBD2 | TRBV27 | CASSLRLAGNEQFF
TRBJ1-5 | . | TRBV19 | CASGTGTQYSNQPQHF
TRBJ2-3 | TRBD2 | TRBV4-1 | CASSQDRVDPSGRARDTQYF
TRBJ2-5 | . | TRBV5-1 | CASSLGRLTGSRETQYF
TRBJ2-2 | TRBD2 | TRBV6-6 | CASSPRRGGTGELFF
TRBJ2-5 | TRBD1 | TRBV6-1 | CASRDRYGETQYF
TRBJ2-5 | TRBD1 | TRBV6-5 | CASSSGQGAREETQYF
TRBJ1-2 | TRBD1 | TRBV5-1 | CASSYGQAILNYGYTF
TRBJ1-2 | TRBD1 | TRBV7-8 | CASSFRWDRANYTF
TRBJ1-3 | . | TRBV29-1 | CSVVPRAGSGNTIYF
TRBJ1-3 | TRBD1 | TRBV9 | CASSVGTGGTGNTIYF
TRBJ1-2 | TRBD1 | TRBV5-1 | CASRDPGQGASYGYTF
TRBJ1-5 | . | TRBV4-1 | CASTLGRGQPQHF
TRBJ2-7 | . | TRBV6-1 | CASSDRGDEQYF
TRBJ1-1 | . | TRBV28 | CAAGGQLNTEAFF
TRBJ2-1 | . | TRBV9 | CASSPTPYHYNEQFF
TRBJ1-2 | . | TRBV5-1 | CASSGGDGYTF
TRBJ2-5 | TRBD1 | TRBV2 | CASSDPLRTGKETQYF
TRBJ2-7 | TRBD2 | TRBV29-1 | CSVESGTSGYEQYF
TRBJ2-7 | . | TRBV6-4 | CASSDSGVTPSYEQYF
TRBJ1-3 | . | TRBV5-1 | CASRTEEAGNTIYF
TRBJ2-3 | TRBD2 | TRBV7-3 | CASSLTPRRERLDTQYF
TRBJ2-7 | TRBD1 | TRBV6-6 | CASSYRTGSIPYEQYF
TRBJ2-5 | . | TRBV7-8 | CASSLVPGVPQETQYF